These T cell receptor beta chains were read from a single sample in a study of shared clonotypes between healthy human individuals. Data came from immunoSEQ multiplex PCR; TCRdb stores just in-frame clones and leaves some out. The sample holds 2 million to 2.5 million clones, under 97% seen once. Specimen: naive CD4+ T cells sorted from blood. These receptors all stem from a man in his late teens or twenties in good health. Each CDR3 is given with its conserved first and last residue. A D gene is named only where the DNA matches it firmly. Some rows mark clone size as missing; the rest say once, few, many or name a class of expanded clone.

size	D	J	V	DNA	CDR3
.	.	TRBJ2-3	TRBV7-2	TGTGCCAGCAGCAGGCCGGCAGCTAGCACAGATACGCAGTATTTT	CASSRPAASTDTQYF
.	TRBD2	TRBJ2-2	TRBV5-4	TGTGCCAGCAGGGAGCGGGACCCGAACACCGGGGAGCTGTTTTTT	CASRERDPNTGELFF
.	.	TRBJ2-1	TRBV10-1	TGCGCCAGCAGTGAAGGTTGGGAGCAGTTCTTC	CASSEGWEQFF
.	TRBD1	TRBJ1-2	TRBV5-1	TGCGCCAGCAGCCGGGGACAGGGCTCCTTGCACTATGGCTACACCTTC	CASSRGQGSLHYGYTF
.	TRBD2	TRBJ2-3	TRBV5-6	TGTGCCAGCAGCTTGGTGAGCGGGGGGCCGTCTGATACGCAGTATTTT	CASSLVSGGPSDTQYF
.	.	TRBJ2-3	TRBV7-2	TGTGCCAGCAGCTTAGAACCCAGCACAGATACGCAGTATTTT	CASSLEPSTDTQYF
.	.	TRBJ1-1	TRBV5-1	TGCGCCAGCAGCTTGGACGCGCTGAACACTGAAGCTTTCTTT	CASSLDALNTEAFF
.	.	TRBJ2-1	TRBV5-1	TGCGCCAGCAGCTTGCAAAATCTACACAATGAGCAGTTCTTC	CASSLQNLHNEQFF
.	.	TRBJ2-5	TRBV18	TGTGCCAGCTCAAAAAAAGAGACCCAGTACTTC	CASSKKETQYF
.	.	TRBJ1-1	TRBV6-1	TGTGCCAGCATACGGGCCACTGAAGCTTTCTTT	CASIRATEAFF
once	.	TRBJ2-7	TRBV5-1	TGCGCCAGCAGCGAATCCGTCTACGAGCAGTACTTC	CASSESVYEQYF
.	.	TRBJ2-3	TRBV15	TGTGCCACCAGCAGGCCCCAGACGGGGAAGGGAGATACGCAGTATTTT	CATSRPQTGKGDTQYF
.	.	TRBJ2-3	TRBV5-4	TGTGCCAGCAGCTTAACAGGACTCCGGGCAGATACGCAGTATTTT	CASSLTGLRADTQYF
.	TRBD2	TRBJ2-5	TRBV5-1	TGCGCCAGCAGCTCGTTCGGGGGGGTAGAGGAGACCCAGTACTTC	CASSSFGGVEETQYF
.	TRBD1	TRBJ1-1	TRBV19	TGTGCCAGTAGTACAAGACAGGGGGGGAACACTGAAGCTTTCTTT	CASSTRQGGNTEAFF
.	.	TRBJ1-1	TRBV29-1	TGCAGCGTCCTGGGGGAACTTGGGGGCACTGAAGCTTTCTTT	CSVLGELGGTEAFF
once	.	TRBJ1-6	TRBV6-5	TGTGCCAGCTTCCGGGAAGTGGGTTCACCCCTCCACTTT	CASFREVGSPLHF
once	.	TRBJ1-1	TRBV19	TGTGCCAGTAGACACCAACGGGCGGATGAAGCTTTCTTT	CASRHQRADEAFF
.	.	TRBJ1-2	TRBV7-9	TGTGCCAGCAGGGGGGGAGAGCACTATGGCTACACCTTC	CASRGGEHYGYTF
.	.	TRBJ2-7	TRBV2	TGTGCCAGCAGGAACAGGGACGGCCTAACCTACGAGCAGTACTTC	CASRNRDGLTYEQYF
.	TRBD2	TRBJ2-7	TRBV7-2	TGTGCCAGCAGCTTAGGCGGGACTAACCCTCTCGAGCAGTACTTC	CASSLGGTNPLEQYF
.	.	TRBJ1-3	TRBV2	TGTGCCAGCAGTCGGGACACGATCTCTGGAAACACCATATATTTT	CASSRDTISGNTIYF
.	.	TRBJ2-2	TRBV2	TGTGCCAGCAGAATACAGGGTATCAACACCGGGGAGCTGTTTTTT	CASRIQGINTGELFF
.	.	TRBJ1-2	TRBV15	TGTGCCACCAGCCCCACGGGGGGGGCCGGGACTAACTATGGCTACACCTTC	CATSPTGGAGTNYGYTF
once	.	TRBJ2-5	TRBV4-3	TGCGCCAGCAGCCAACAAAGGGGCCCAGGGGAGACCCAGTACTTC	CASSQQRGPGETQYF
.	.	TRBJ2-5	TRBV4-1	TGCGCCAGCAGCCAAGGCAGCCAGAGCCAAGAGACCCAGTACTTC	CASSQGSQSQETQYF
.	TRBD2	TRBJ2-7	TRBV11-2	TGTGCCAGCAGCTTATCTGGTGGGGGACTACCCGAGCAGTACTTC	CASSLSGGGLPEQYF
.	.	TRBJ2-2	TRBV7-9	TGTGCCAGCAGCTTCTGGGATGCCGGGGAGCTGTTTTTT	CASSFWDAGELFF
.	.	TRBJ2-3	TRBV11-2	TGTGCCAGCAGCAGAGACAGCCAAGGGTTTGACACGCAGTATTTT	CASSRDSQGFDTQYF
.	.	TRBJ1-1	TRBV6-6	TGTGCCAGCAGTACAGGACAGCTAAACACTGAAGCTTTCTTT	CASSTGQLNTEAFF
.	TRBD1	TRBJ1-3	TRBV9	TGTGCCAGCACAAAAGGGACAGCTGGAAACACCATATATTTT	CASTKGTAGNTIYF
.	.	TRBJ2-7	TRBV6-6	TGTGCCAGCAGTTACTTTCAGGGCGAGCAGTACTTC	CASSYFQGEQYF